The rows below give T cell receptor beta chains drawn from one sample of a study of CDR3 diversity in severe acne. TCRdb passed the PCR reads through MiXCR, listing each CDR3 protein once. The profile shows more than 80,000 distinct CDR3 sequences, 45% to 50% of them singletons. Sample: blood. The receptors originated from a male donor with severe acne vulgaris. CDR3s include the opening cysteine and the closing phenylalanine or tryptophan. Each record gives: D gene, J gene, clone size, V gene, CDR3 protein, CDR3 DNA. A D gene is named only where the DNA matches it firmly. The listing skips clone size in some rows; elsewhere it reads once, few, many or a size class.

D gene: .; J gene: TRBJ1-5; clone size: .; V gene: TRBV19; CDR3 protein: CASSIDPTEPQHF; CDR3 DNA: TGTGCCAGTAGTATAGATCCGACGGAGCCCCAGCATTTT
D gene: .; J gene: TRBJ2-2; clone size: .; V gene: TRBV28; CDR3 protein: CASSFWANTGELFF; CDR3 DNA: TGTGCCAGCAGTTTCTGGGCGAACACCGGGGAGCTGTTTTTT
D gene: .; J gene: TRBJ2-7; clone size: .; V gene: TRBV11-2; CDR3 protein: CASSLNSGSYEQYF; CDR3 DNA: TGTGCCAGCAGCTTAAATTCCGGATCCTACGAGCAGTACTTC
D gene: .; J gene: TRBJ2-7; clone size: .; V gene: TRBV20-1; CDR3 protein: CSVGKGFSSYEQYF; CDR3 DNA: TGCAGTGTAGGGAAAGGCTTCTCCTCCTACGAGCAGTACTTC
D gene: .; J gene: TRBJ1-1; clone size: .; V gene: TRBV29-1; CDR3 protein: CSVKGRMNTEAFF; CDR3 DNA: TGCAGCGTAAAGGGGAGAATGAACACTGAAGCTTTCTTT
D gene: .; J gene: TRBJ2-5; clone size: few; V gene: TRBV7-8; CDR3 protein: CASSSRVWETQYF; CDR3 DNA: TGTGCCAGCAGCTCCCGGGTGTGGGAGACCCAGTACTTC
D gene: .; J gene: TRBJ1-1; clone size: .; V gene: TRBV10-3; CDR3 protein: CASRNTGLITEAFF; CDR3 DNA: TGTGCCAGCAGAAACACAGGGTTGATCACTGAAGCTTTCTTT
D gene: TRBD2; J gene: TRBJ2-1; clone size: many; V gene: TRBV20-1; CDR3 protein: CSASSVLAGAGEQFF; CDR3 DNA: TGCAGTGCTAGTTCAGTCCTAGCGGGAGCGGGTGAGCAGTTCTTC
D gene: TRBD2; J gene: TRBJ2-3; clone size: .; V gene: TRBV28; CDR3 protein: CASVFSGTSDTQYF; CDR3 DNA: TGTGCCAGCGTCTTTAGCGGGACCTCAGATACGCAGTATTTT
D gene: .; J gene: TRBJ2-5; clone size: few; V gene: TRBV15; CDR3 protein: CATSKGSDRQETQYF; CDR3 DNA: TGTGCCACCAGCAAAGGAAGCGACAGGCAAGAGACCCAGTACTTC
D gene: .; J gene: TRBJ2-7; clone size: many; V gene: TRBV7-8; CDR3 protein: CASTEGAGDDEQYF; CDR3 DNA: TGTGCCAGCACCGAAGGGGCAGGGGACGACGAGCAGTACTTC
D gene: .; J gene: TRBJ2-3; clone size: .; V gene: TRBV4-1; CDR3 protein: CASSQVGGSSTDTQYF; CDR3 DNA: TGCGCCAGCAGCCAGGTGGGGGGCTCGAGCACAGATACGCAGTATTTT
D gene: TRBD2; J gene: TRBJ2-7; clone size: many; V gene: TRBV14; CDR3 protein: CASSHTIAGFYEQYF; CDR3 DNA: TGTGCCAGCAGCCACACAATAGCGGGATTCTACGAGCAGTACTTC
D gene: .; J gene: TRBJ2-1; clone size: .; V gene: TRBV7-9; CDR3 protein: CASSHGGIRYNEQFF; CDR3 DNA: TGTGCCAGCAGCCATGGCGGGATCCGCTACAATGAGCAGTTCTTC
D gene: TRBD2; J gene: TRBJ2-7; clone size: .; V gene: TRBV15; CDR3 protein: CATSRVRPGTSGEYEQHF; CDR3 DNA: TGTGCCACCAGCAGAGTAAGACCCGGGACTAGCGGTGAATACGAGCAGCACTTC
D gene: .; J gene: TRBJ1-1; clone size: many; V gene: TRBV7-8; CDR3 protein: CASSAPAVNTEAFF; CDR3 DNA: TGTGCCAGCAGCGCGCCGGCGGTGAACACTGAAGCTTTCTTT
D gene: .; J gene: TRBJ1-6; clone size: .; V gene: TRBV7-9; CDR3 protein: CASSPKNRVGCSPLHF; CDR3 DNA: TGTGCCAGCAGCCCGAAAAACAGGGTAGGTTGCTCACCCCTCCACTTT
D gene: TRBD2; J gene: TRBJ2-7; clone size: .; V gene: TRBV2; CDR3 protein: CASSSGTGGPYEQYF; CDR3 DNA: TGTGCCAGCAGCAGTGGGACGGGAGGGCCCTACGAGCAGTACTTC
D gene: TRBD1; J gene: TRBJ2-5; clone size: few; V gene: TRBV28; CDR3 protein: CASSLRTGGLETQYF; CDR3 DNA: TGTGCCAGCAGTCTGCGGACAGGGGGACTAGAGACCCAGTACTTC
D gene: .; J gene: TRBJ1-1; clone size: once; V gene: TRBV7-3; CDR3 protein: CASSYRGTRNTEAFF; CDR3 DNA: TGTGCCAGCAGCTACCGGGGAACGCGGAACACTGAAGCTTTCTTT